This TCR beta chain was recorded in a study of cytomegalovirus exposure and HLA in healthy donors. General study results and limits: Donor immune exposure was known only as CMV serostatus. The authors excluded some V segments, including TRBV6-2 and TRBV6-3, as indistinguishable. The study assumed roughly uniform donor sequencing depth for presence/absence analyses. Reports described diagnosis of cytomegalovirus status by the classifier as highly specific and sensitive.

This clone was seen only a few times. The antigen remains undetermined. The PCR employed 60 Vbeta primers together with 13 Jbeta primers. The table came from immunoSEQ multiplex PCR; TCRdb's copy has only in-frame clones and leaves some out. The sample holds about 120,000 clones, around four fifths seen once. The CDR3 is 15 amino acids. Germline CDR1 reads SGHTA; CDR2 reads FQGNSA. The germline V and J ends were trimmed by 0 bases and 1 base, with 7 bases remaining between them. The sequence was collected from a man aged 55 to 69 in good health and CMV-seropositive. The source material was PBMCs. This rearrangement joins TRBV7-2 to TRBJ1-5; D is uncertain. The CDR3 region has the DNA TGTGCCAGCAGCTTAGCTTTCTTGAGCAATCAGCCCCAGCATTTT. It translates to CASSLAFLSNQPQHF.